Shown below are 6 T cell receptor beta chains from a single sample sequenced in a study of cytomegalovirus exposure and HLA in healthy donors. Data came from immunoSEQ multiplex PCR; TCRdb stores just in-frame clones and leaves some out. The data show 52,000 or so clones, 85% to 90% seen once. Sequenced sample: PBMCs. The source is a woman between 18 and 29 years old in good health and CMV-seronegative.

On this clone: Additional DNA sequences in this sample encode the identical CDR3. This chain links TRBV9 with TRBJ2-2; 7 positions match TRBD2. Trimming at V came to 0 bases and at J to 2 bases, leaving 1 base not matched to a gene. Germline CDR1 reads SGDLS; CDR2 reads YYNGEE. This CDR3 has 15 amino acids. In DNA form, the CDR3 reads TGTGCCAGCAGCGTAGGGGGGGGTAACACCGGGGAGCTGTTTTTT. Protein product: CASSVGGGNTGELFF.

The J gene is TRBJ1-1, the V gene TRBV6-6; 9 nucleotides align to TRBD1. CDR3 length: 15 residues. Germline assignment: CDR1 MNHNY and CDR2 SVGAGI (reference sequence). Losses at the gene ends were 0 bases for V and 5 bases for J; bases not matched to a gene: 4. CDR3: CASSYSRTGDTEAFF. For the CDR3, the DNA is TGTGCCAGCAGTTACTCCAGGACAGGGGATACTGAAGCTTTCTTT.

V and J are TRBV18 and TRBJ1-1, with a possible D match to TRBD1 (5 bases). The CDR3 has 15 residues. CDR1 and CDR2 from the germline V gene are KGHSH and LQKENI. Trimming cost V 3 bases and J 1 base, with 12 bases left between them. The CDR3 DNA reads TGTGCCAGCTCACCGCAGACAGTTAGGAACACTGAAGCTTTCTTT. This translates into CASSPQTVRNTEAFF. Variable domain in full (rest from reference TRBV18 and TRBJ1-1): NAGVMQNPRHLVRRRGQEARLRCSPMKGHSHVYWYRQLPEEGLKFMVYLQKENIIDESGMPKERFSAEFPKEGPSILRIQQVVRGDSAAYFCASSPQTVRNTEAFFGQGTRLTVV.

The J gene is TRBJ1-1, the V gene TRBV30, with D possibly matching TRBD1 (6 bases). V was trimmed by 0 bases and J by 0 bases, leaving 11 bases between them. The germline V gene has CDR1 GTSNPN and CDR2 SVGIG (reference sequence). The CDR3 length is 15 residues. The CDR3: CAWSVQGSMNTEAFF. As DNA, the CDR3 is TGTGCCTGGAGTGTACAGGGCAGCATGAACACTGAAGCTTTCTTT.

The chain is built from TRBV4-1 and TRBJ1-5; TRBD1 aligns across 7 bases. The length of the CDR3 is 15 residues. Germline CDR1 is MGHRA and CDR2 is YSYEKL. The V and J ends lost 2 bases and 7 bases, in that order; junction bases with no gene match: 8. The DNA of the CDR3 is TGCGCCAGCAGCCAATCAGACAGGGTGAGCCAGCCCCAGCATTTT. It translates to CASSQSDRVSQPQHF.

This clone was recorded only once. The chain has TRBV7-8 and TRBJ2-1; TRBD2 matches 7 bases. CDR1 is SGHVS and CDR2 is FQNEAQ in the germline V gene. Unmatched junction bases numbered 2, after V lost 0 bases and J lost 3 bases. The CDR3 has 15 amino acids. Written as DNA, the CDR3 is TGTGCCAGCAGCTTAGCAGGACTAGGCTACAATGAGCAGTTCTTC. Amino acids: CASSLAGLGYNEQFF.